Following are 3 T cell receptor beta chains from one sample sequenced in a study of naive and memory T cell subsets. Points from the study as a whole: Especially in CD8 cells, naive repertoires contained a few larger clonotypes, possibly CD45RA-re-expressing memory cells.

These TCRs' antigens remain unknown. The beta constant-region primer was an equimolar mix of two oligonucleotides covering TRBC1 and TRBC2. Ligated cDNA was amplified by four rounds of PCR with nested alpha and beta constant-region primers and SP2. TCRdb fed the UMI-ligation and nested PCR reads into MiXCR, producing one record per CDR3 protein. This table holds roughly 140,000 distinct CDR3 sequences, about a fifth found once. The sample taken for sequencing was naive CD8+ T cells from blood. The source is a human donor in good health.

This clonotype was detected a few times. The chain links TRBV4-1 to TRBJ2-5, with TRBD2 identical over 9 bases. Germline V lookup: CDR1 MGHRA, CDR2 YSYEKL. The CDR3 spans 16 residues. V lost 4 bases and J lost 4; bases outside the gene matches: 10. The CDR3 reads CASSPRFSGSGETQYF. CDR3 sequence (DNA): TGCGCCAGCAGCCCCCGGTTTAGCGGGAGTGGAGAGACCCAGTACTTC.

The CDR3 nucleotides are TGTGCCAGCAGTCCTGACAGTCTCGTCTACGAGCAGTACTTC. It encodes CASSPDSLVYEQYF. The chain carries TRBV28 and TRBJ2-7; D perhaps matches TRBD1 (5 bases). This CDR3 is 14 amino acids long. V was pared by 5 bases and J by 3 bases, with 14 bases between. The V gene's germline CDR1 is MDHEN and CDR2 SYDVKM.

This clonotype was observed a few times. J is TRBJ2-7 and V is TRBV2, with D unclear. The germline CDR1 and CDR2 sequences are SNHLY and FYNNEI. The CDR3 loop spans 10 amino acids. The germline V and J ends were trimmed by 5 bases and 5 bases, with 4 bases remaining between them. The CDR3 region has the DNA TGTGCCAGCAGTAAAAACGAGCAGTACTTC. Translated, it gives CASSKNEQYF.